Sequencing of this TCR beta chain was carried out in a study of cytomegalovirus exposure and HLA in healthy donors. For the study at large: Among the roughly 370 genotyped donors, 65% to 90% were placed in the Caucasian-associated ancestry cluster.

13 Jbeta primers and 60 Vbeta primers were used for the PCR. Original methodology: Later, some 79 million unique TCR beta chains were counted in an analysis, and approximately 9.9 million of them were shared. Sequenced by immunoSEQ multiplex PCR; TCRdb stores in-frame clones only, minus some. The D gene and trimming were derived from the DNA, and the V and J assignments and clone size from that table. This table holds approximately 140,000 clones, around 82% found once. The CDR3 has 15 residues. The germline V and J ends were trimmed by 3 bases and 3 bases, with 15 bases remaining between them. Germline V gene lookup returns CDR1 LGHNA and CDR2 YNFKEQ.

The source of this sequence is a woman between 40 and 50 years old in good health and CMV-seropositive. This chain links TRBV4-2 with TRBJ2-7; TRBD2 might be the D (5 bases). Source material: PBMCs. CDR3 in amino acids: CASSQAVGVGYEQYF. CDR3 DNA sequence: TGTGCCAGCAGCCAGGCGGTGGGAGTGGGCTACGAGCAGTACTTC.